Given below is one T cell receptor (beta chain) in context. The data originate from a study of blood T cell repertoires in COVID-19. Study at large: COVID-19 samples collected from the United States, Italy and Spain covered acute and convalescent phases. In each case, the material was cDNA or gDNA derived from T cells, B-cell-depleted T cells, or PBMCs.

Germline CDR1 and CDR2: LGHDT and YNNKEL (reference sequence). The CDR3 has 15 residues. Trimming removed 0 bases from V and 5 bases from J; junction bases left unmatched: 4. Produced via immunoSEQ multiplex PCR; TCRdb's table is partial and in-frame only. The repertoire holds about 120,000 clones, about 89% seen once, with 25% to 30% in the top ten. Sequencing was carried out using peripheral blood. This chain links TRBV3-1 (or the pseudogene TRBV3-2) with TRBJ2-1; 7 bases line up with TRBD1. The clonotype was recovered from a woman aged 65 to 85 with acute or convalescent COVID-19. CDR3 nucleotide sequence: TGTGCCAGCAGCCAAGATTGGACAGGTGACAATGAGCAGTTCTTC. This encodes CASSQDWTGDNEQFF.